What follows is one T cell receptor (beta chain) and its context. Its antigen is not identified. This specimen comes from a study of T cell responses to AZD1222 COVID-19 vaccine. Study-wide results and caveats: Two doses of AZD1222 preceded a rise in Spike-specific TCR breadth and depth. Without day 14 samples, only post-peak T cell repertoires were studied. Clonal diversity was possibly underestimated, and white British individuals and females predominated among donors.

The V end lost 0 bases, the J end lost 8 bases, and 13 bases lay between the germline ends. The V gene's germline CDR1 is SGHDN and CDR2 FVKESK. The CDR3 length is 14 residues. Measured with immunoSEQ multiplex PCR; TCRdb has only the in-frame clones, and not every one. The repertoire consists of some 140,000 clones, with roughly 92% occurring once and the leading ten covering more than 0.7%. The clonotype comes from an adult in good health. The sample consisted of peripheral blood, taken on day 0 of AZD1222 vaccination. V is TRBV14 and J is TRBJ1-2; D not certain. The CDR3 bases are TGTGCCAGCAGCCAAGACGCGACCCTAAGCGGCTACACCTTC. Protein: CASSQDATLSGYTF.